This is a list of T cell receptor beta chains from one sample in a study of vaccination and CD4 T cells after COVID-19. MiXCR, run by TCRdb on the PCR reads, gives a single entry per CDR3 protein. This sample has 5,500 to 9,000 distinct CDR3 sequences; less than 60% occur once, and the top ten carry 30% to 35%. Their antigens are not known. Sequencing was done on a sample of CD4+ T cells from blood, cultured in vitro. These receptors came from a human donor who had recovered from COVID-19. The conserved cysteine and the conserved F or W are not part of the CDR3 here.

cdr3_aa	cdr3_length	v_call	j_call
AWSLGRGNQPQH	12	TRBV30	TRBJ1-5
ASSPLHWADTQY	12	TRBV5-5	TRBJ2-3
ASSIYEDRGWRSNQPQH	17	TRBV19	TRBJ1-5
ASSLQLAGGTDTQY	14	TRBV6-2/TRBV6-3	TRBJ2-3
ASSSVGAQETQY	12	TRBV5-1	TRBJ2-5
ASSAAGGGGYEQY	13	TRBV7-2	TRBJ2-7
ASGDTNTGELF	11	TRBV12-3/TRBV12-4	TRBJ2-2
ASRKGSTGELF	11	TRBV6-1	TRBJ2-2
ASSLVLGPSNQPQH	14	TRBV7-8	TRBJ1-5
ASSERTEAF	9	TRBV2	TRBJ1-1
ASSQDWGNQPQH	12	TRBV6-1	TRBJ1-5
ASRRDSQNYEQY	12	TRBV2	TRBJ2-7
ASSSPEGTEAF	11	TRBV6-1	TRBJ1-1
ATSREDAATDTQY	13	TRBV15	TRBJ2-3
SAKQLNYGYT	10	TRBV20-1	TRBJ1-2
ASKNRGQKSDEQY	13	TRBV6-1	TRBJ2-7
ASSFQGGGELF	11	TRBV12-3/TRBV12-4	TRBJ2-2
ASSLDGRSNQPQH	13	TRBV11-2	TRBJ1-5
SAQGANFDSPLH	12	TRBV20-1	TRBJ1-6
ATSNGQGERGYT	12	TRBV24-1	TRBJ1-2
ASSSIGQGGTEAF	13	TRBV11-3	TRBJ1-1
SARAGDRGLEQY	12	TRBV20-1	TRBJ2-7
ASRRQGITEAF	11	TRBV27	TRBJ1-1
ASSRGPYEQY	10	TRBV6-2/TRBV6-3	TRBJ2-7
ASSPLLGIFDEQF	13	TRBV18	TRBJ2-1
ASSEPELGANGYT	13	TRBV18	TRBJ1-2
ASSGTSSPYEQY	12	TRBV3-1	TRBJ2-7
ASSLRGPSDTQY	12	TRBV7-3	TRBJ2-3
ASSLRTADYEQY	12	TRBV5-1	TRBJ2-7
ASSRRAGGHTGELF	14	TRBV11-3	TRBJ2-2
ASSYSQNQPQH	11	TRBV6-5	TRBJ1-5
ASTPKGSWNQPQH	13	TRBV2	TRBJ1-5
ASSLGPTDTQY	11	TRBV7-6	TRBJ2-3
ASSYSSKGTFTDTQY	15	TRBV6-2/TRBV6-3	TRBJ2-3
ASSPFIPTGGIGGYT	15	TRBV7-2	TRBJ1-2
ASSTKTSGGSSYNEQF	16	TRBV19	TRBJ2-1
ASSSDRGRSQPQH	13	TRBV18	TRBJ1-5
SARAVTGNQPQH	12	TRBV20-1	TRBJ1-5
ASKAGLGGTGELF	13	TRBV2	TRBJ2-2
ASTTTRVTGELF	12	TRBV27	TRBJ2-2
ASSLGLAADTQY	12	TRBV7-2	TRBJ2-3
ASSLTGGQPQH	11	TRBV12-3/TRBV12-4	TRBJ1-5
ATSRLRGQRVANVLT	15	TRBV15	TRBJ2-6
ASSKDSLPSEQY	12	TRBV21-1	TRBJ2-7
ASSIRGQGVGYT	12	TRBV19	TRBJ1-2
ASNAAGQGITTNTEAF	16	TRBV6-1	TRBJ1-1
ASSQTQNTEAF	11	TRBV28	TRBJ1-1
ASSVTSGGATSSTDTQY	17	TRBV7-2	TRBJ2-3
ASRTLPGNTIY	11	TRBV19	TRBJ1-3
ASSPKGDTQY	10	TRBV18	TRBJ2-3
ASTGTSGSRQY	11	TRBV19	TRBJ2-3
AIRNLAGGYNEQF	13	TRBV10-3	TRBJ2-1
ASSQEEVQETQY	12	TRBV4-2	TRBJ2-5
ASGLAGVGGGLYEQY	15	TRBV6-1	TRBJ2-7
ASSLEVVNTEAF	12	TRBV7-9	TRBJ1-1
ASSPGNYGYT	10	TRBV5-3	TRBJ1-2
ATERERGGELF	11	TRBV7-9	TRBJ2-2
ATSKGNTEAF	10	TRBV6-1	TRBJ1-1
ASSLSSGAYEQY	12	TRBV5-1	TRBJ2-7